These T cell receptor beta chains were read from a single sample in a study of cytomegalovirus exposure and HLA in healthy donors. Sequencing used immunoSEQ multiplex PCR; TCRdb keeps in-frame clones, though not all of them. The table counts fewer than 150,000 clones; around 3.6% lies in the top ten. Material for sequencing was PBMCs. These receptors came from a man aged 18 to 35 in good health and CMV-seronegative. The conserved cysteine and the conserved F or W are not part of the CDR3 here. D genes are given only for firm matches.

ASSERVTNTEAF,TRBJ1-1,TRBV6-1,-
ASSSQGKPIEQY,TRBJ2-7,TRBV5-4,-
ASSFRDSFYNEQF,TRBJ2-1,TRBV7-9,TRBD1
ATGTGEEKLF,TRBJ1-4,TRBV15,TRBD1
ASSSFPGNNYGYT,TRBJ1-2,TRBV19,-
ASSLDNYEQY,TRBJ2-7,TRBV7-9,-
ASSPPAAGMYEKLF,TRBJ1-4,TRBV18,-
ATSTRAGTGFVYGYT,TRBJ1-2,TRBV5-6,TRBD1
ASSFASGASYNEQF,TRBJ2-1,TRBV11-3,TRBD2
ASSYLDRGQDTQY,TRBJ2-3,TRBV4-1,TRBD1
ASSHRTGNNEQF,TRBJ2-1,TRBV7-8,-
ASSSTGGGGNTEAF,TRBJ1-1,TRBV5-1,TRBD1
ASSVGTGGRYEQY,TRBJ2-7,TRBV9,-
ASTRQGLSTGELF,TRBJ2-2,TRBV2,TRBD1
ASSAGSYNEQF,TRBJ2-1,TRBV9,-
ATQGREQY,TRBJ2-7,TRBV2,-
ASSSPGGGSPITQY,TRBJ2-3,TRBV5-1,TRBD2
ASSLMARGQETQY,TRBJ2-5,TRBV28,-
ASEPGTGLMSGYT,TRBJ1-2,TRBV19,TRBD1
ASSISGRAGDTQY,TRBJ2-3,TRBV5-1,TRBD2
ASSELLGQGFDEQF,TRBJ2-1,TRBV25-1,TRBD1
ATQAGATYEQY,TRBJ2-7,TRBV28,TRBD2
AISRQGYEQY,TRBJ2-7,TRBV10-3,TRBD1
ASTTSGGKNEKLF,TRBJ1-4,TRBV25-1,TRBD1
ASSPYRGTDTQY,TRBJ2-3,TRBV5-1,TRBD1
ASSVAGTGGGETQY,TRBJ2-5,TRBV9,TRBD1
ASSPEEVRNYGYT,TRBJ1-2,TRBV5-6,-
ASSVRLAGDEQY,TRBJ2-7,TRBV9,TRBD2
ASMETRRTNEQF,TRBJ2-1,TRBV10-2,-
ASSSSRGNTIY,TRBJ1-3,TRBV27,-
ASSLTGTANEKLF,TRBJ1-4,TRBV7-9,-
ASSHQPSGRAGFFDEQY,TRBJ2-7,TRBV5-1,TRBD2
ASSLVAGSYEQY,TRBJ2-7,TRBV11-2,-
ASRQTGVGEQY,TRBJ2-7,TRBV5-8,TRBD1
ASSLGDEQY,TRBJ2-7,TRBV28,-
ARREGGGGYT,TRBJ1-2,TRBV2,TRBD1
ASRLAGNEQF,TRBJ2-1,TRBV5-1,TRBD2
ASSRTQSPLH,TRBJ1-6,TRBV6-5,-
ASSPREDSNQPQH,TRBJ1-5,TRBV4-1,-
ATGFGGGTDTQY,TRBJ2-3,TRBV27,TRBD2
ASIAQGDQPQH,TRBJ1-5,TRBV6-1,-